The source of this TCR beta chain is a study of cytomegalovirus exposure and HLA in healthy donors. Study conclusions and caveats: Sequencing had likely introduced a cluster of highly shared sequence variants as an artifact.

PCR amplification relied on 60 Vbeta primers (plus 13 Jbeta primers). Produced via immunoSEQ multiplex PCR; TCRdb's table is partial and in-frame only. The sample totals about 110,000 clones. This CDR3 comprises 11 residues. The V end was cut by 4 bases, the J end by 6 bases, with 5 bases between. Per germline, CDR1 SGHDN and CDR2 FVKESK. Worth noting for this clone: Its antigen is still unknown.

The source material was PBMCs. This TCR derives from a man aged 50 to 60 in good health and CMV-seronegative. This chain joins TRBV14 and TRBJ2-3; perhaps TRBD2 as D (5 bases). CDR3 residues: CASSLADTQYF. CDR3 nucleotides: TGTGCCAGCAGCCTAGCGGATACGCAGTATTTT.